The sequence of this TCR beta chain was determined in a study of blood T cell repertoires in COVID-19. On the study more broadly: Collection of acute and convalescent COVID-19 samples took place in the United States, Italy and Spain. PBMCs, B-cell-depleted T cells, or T cells were the source of the cDNA or gDNA that made up the material.

Original processing methods: Reference gene primer amplification gave nucleated cell count estimates. Only in-frame clones appear in the TCRdb table, and some are missing; sequencing was by immunoSEQ multiplex PCR. The V and J calls and clone size were taken over from that table, and D and trimming were inferred from the DNA. The table lists around 94,000 clones, more than 85% of them singletons. Note on this clone: The junction does not match germline at one end; this may be a read error.

The material sequenced was peripheral blood. This clonotype was obtained from a man aged 50 to 60 with active or convalescent COVID-19.

CDR3 in amino acids: CASSQDGSTGPTVF. CDR3 sequence (DNA): TGCGCCAGCAGCCAAGATGGGTCGACAGGACCCACGGTCTTC. The rearrangement links TRBV4-3 to TRBJ2-1; possible D gene TRBD1, 6 bases. Germline V gives CDR1 LGHNA, CDR2 YSLEER. The CDR3 has 14 amino acids.